This TCR beta chain was identified during a study of siplizumab effects on memory and regulatory T cells. The length of the CDR3 is 13 residues. Germline CDR1 reads SGHTA; CDR2 reads FQGTGA. V shed 5 bases and J shed 7 bases, with 14 bases lying between them. Findings and caveats of the study: Phenotypic classification as naive or memory proved unattainable for roughly 80-96% of proliferating CD4+ or CD8+ clones. On average, less than 75% of mappable alloreactive CD4+ clones were Treg-derived under siplizumab, against about 30% in controls. Naive T cells looked more diverse than memory cells, and they looked like major contributors to the alloresponse. Significant reduction of alloreactive sequences traceable to unstimulated CD4+ memory cells was observed with siplizumab.

The assay was immunoSEQ multiplex PCR, and TCRdb's table has in-frame clones only and misses some. This table holds tens of thousands of clones, about 87% found once. Regarding this clone: What it recognizes is unknown.

The source material was Tregs sorted from blood. The chain combines TRBV7-3 with TRBJ2-5; perhaps D is TRBD1 or TRBD2 (5 bases each). The receptor was derived from a human donor in good health. This chain's CDR3 is CASSPGTWGTQYF. In DNA form, the CDR3 reads TGTGCCAGCAGCCCGGGGACCTGGGGGACCCAGTACTTC.